This TCR beta chain was observed in a study of shared clonotypes between healthy human individuals. Of note for this clone: Its specificity is unknown. Within the sample, other DNA sequences also encode this same CDR3.

Study observations and caveats: Tissues were not sampled, only blood, and their repertoires likely differ.

The CDR3 spans 15 residues. Germline V CDR1 and CDR2: KGHSH, LQKENI. The V and J ends lost 5 bases and 2 bases respectively, with 12 bases between them. The genomic DNA of each subset was split evenly across several immunoSEQ plates. Libraries were prepared by immunoSEQ multiplex PCR; TCRdb keeps only in-frame clonotypes and omits some of them. This sample has 2 million to 2.5 million clones, with under 97% found just once. Naive CD45RA+ and memory CD45RA-negative subsets were split from CD4+ cells. The clonotype originates from a man between 18 and 29 years old in good health. V and J are TRBV18 and TRBJ2-2; D could derive from TRBD1 or TRBD2 (5 bases each). Sequencing was done on a sample of naive CD4+ T cells sorted from blood. Subset: CD45RA+ positively selected. The CDR3 here is CASSSGTGNTGELFF. The CDR3 bases are TGTGCCAGCTCATCCGGGACCGGTAACACCGGGGAGCTGTTTTTT.